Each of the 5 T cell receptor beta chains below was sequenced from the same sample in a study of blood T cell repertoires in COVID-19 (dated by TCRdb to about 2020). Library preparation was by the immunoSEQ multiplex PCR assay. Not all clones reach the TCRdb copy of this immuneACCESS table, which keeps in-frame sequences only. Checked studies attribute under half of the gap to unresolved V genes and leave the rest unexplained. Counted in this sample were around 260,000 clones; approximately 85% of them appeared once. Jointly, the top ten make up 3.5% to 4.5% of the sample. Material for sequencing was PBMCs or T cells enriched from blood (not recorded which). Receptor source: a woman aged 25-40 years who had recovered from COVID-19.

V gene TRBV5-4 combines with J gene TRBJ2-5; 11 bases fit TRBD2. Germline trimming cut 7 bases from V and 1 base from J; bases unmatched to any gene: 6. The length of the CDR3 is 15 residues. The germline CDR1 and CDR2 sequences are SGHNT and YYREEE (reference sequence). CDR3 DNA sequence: TGTGCCAGCCTTACTAGCGGGAGTCCCCAAGAGACCCAGTACTTC. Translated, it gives CASLTSGSPQETQYF.

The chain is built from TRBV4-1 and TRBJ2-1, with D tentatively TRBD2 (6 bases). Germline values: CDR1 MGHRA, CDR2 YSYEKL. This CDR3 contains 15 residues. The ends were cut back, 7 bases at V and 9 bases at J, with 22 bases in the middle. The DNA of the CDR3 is TGCGCCAGCACCCGACTCGGGGATAGGGGAGGTGAGCAGTTCTTC. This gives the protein CASTRLGDRGGEQFF.

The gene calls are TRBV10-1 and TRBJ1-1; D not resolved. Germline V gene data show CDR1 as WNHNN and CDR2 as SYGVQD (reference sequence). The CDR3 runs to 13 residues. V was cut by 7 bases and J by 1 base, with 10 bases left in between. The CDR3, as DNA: TGCGCCAGCAACGAAGGCGGGAACACTGAAGCTTTCTTT. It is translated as CASNEGGNTEAFF.

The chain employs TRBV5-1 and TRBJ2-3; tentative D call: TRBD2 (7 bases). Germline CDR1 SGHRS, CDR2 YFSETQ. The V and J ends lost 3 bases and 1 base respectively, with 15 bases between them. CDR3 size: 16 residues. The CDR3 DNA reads TGCGCCAGCAGCTCCCTGGGGGCGGGGGGCACAGATACGCAGTATTTT. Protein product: CASSSLGAGGTDTQYF. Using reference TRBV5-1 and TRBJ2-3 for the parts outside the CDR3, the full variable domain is KAGVTQTPRYLIKTRGQQVTLSCSPISGHRSVSWYQQTPGQGLQFLFEYFSETQRNKGNFPGRFSGRQFSNSRSEMNVSTLELGDSALYLCASSSLGAGGTDTQYFGPGTRLTVL.

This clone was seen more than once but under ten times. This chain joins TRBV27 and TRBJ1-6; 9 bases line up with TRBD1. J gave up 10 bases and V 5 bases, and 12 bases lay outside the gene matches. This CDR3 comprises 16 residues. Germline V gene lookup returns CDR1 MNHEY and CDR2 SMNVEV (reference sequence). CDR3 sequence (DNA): TGTGCCAGCAGTCCTATTCACAGGGGGCGAGGATCACCCCTCCACTTT. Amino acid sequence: CASSPIHRGRGSPLHF.